Below, 21 T cell receptor beta chains from the same sample are listed, as sequenced in a study of blood T cell repertoires in COVID-19. Assay used: immunoSEQ multiplex PCR; TCRdb lists only in-frame clones, some missing. The repertoire holds more than 85,000 clones, with 85% to 90% as singletons. The material sequenced was peripheral blood. These receptors were collected from a human donor in a cohort sampled during active COVID-19.

The chain recombines TRBV7-9 with TRBJ2-2, with D perhaps matching TRBD1 (6 bases). The CDR3 spans 14 residues. CDR1 and CDR2 (germline): SEHNR, FQNEAQ (reference sequence). Trimming pared 4 bases from V and 7 bases from J, leaving 13 bases between. This CDR3 reads CASSSKSGDGELFF. CDR3 DNA sequence: TGTGCCAGCAGCTCCAAATCAGGGGACGGGGAGCTGTTTTTT.

The rearrangement links TRBV5-6 to TRBJ1-5; no firm D call. Trimming left V 4 bases short and J 11 bases short, with 16 bases between. The CDR3 is made up of 13 amino acids. Germline lookup yields CDR1 SGHDT and CDR2 YYEEEE. The chain's CDR3 is CASSTRRAGTQHF. CDR3 nucleotide sequence: TGTGCCAGCAGCACAAGAAGGGCGGGGACCCAGCATTTT. The whole variable domain, filled in from reference TRBV5-6 and TRBJ1-5, reads DAGVTQSPTHLIKTRGQQVTLRCSPKSGHDTVSWYQQALGQGPQFIFQYYEEEERQRGNFPDRFSGHQFPNYSSELNVNALLLGDSALYLCASSTRRAGTQHFGDGTRLSIL.

The chain joins TRBV6-6 to TRBJ2-7; 8 nucleotides match TRBD1. CDR3 length: 13 residues. V lost 6 bases and J lost 3; bases outside the gene matches: 4. Germline V gene lookup returns CDR1 MNHNY and CDR2 SVGAGI (reference sequence). The CDR3 loop is CASRGDRYYEQYF. In DNA, the CDR3 is TGTGCCAGCAGAGGGGACAGGTACTACGAGCAGTACTTC.

This chain links TRBV5-1 with TRBJ1-1; TRBD1 matches 9 bases. CDR1 is SGHRS and CDR2 is YFSETQ in the germline V gene. Unmatched junction bases numbered 16, after V lost 4 bases and J lost 6 bases. The CDR3 is 17 amino acids. The CDR3 is CASSPRLRTGVNPEAFF. CDR3 sequence (DNA): TGCGCCAGCAGCCCACGATTAAGGACAGGGGTTAACCCTGAAGCTTTCTTT.

The chain links TRBV6-6 to TRBJ1-2; weak D call: TRBD1 (5 bases). This CDR3 is 15 amino acids long. Germline V gives CDR1 MNHNY, CDR2 SVGAGI (reference sequence). Trimming took off 6 bases at V and 2 bases at J, with 16 bases between the two ends. The CDR3 loop reads CASSRLGVQNYGYTF. Written as DNA, the CDR3 is TGTGCCAGCAGCCGCCTAGGGGTACAGAACTATGGCTACACCTTC.

The chain uses TRBV6-5 and TRBJ1-1; unclear D gene. CDR1 MNHEY and CDR2 SVGAGI come from the germline V gene. V was clipped by 8 bases and J by 7 bases, with 8 bases between them. This CDR3 is 10 amino acids long. The DNA for the CDR3 is TGTGCCAGCTGGGAGGGTGAAGCTTTCTTT. Translated: CASWEGEAFF.

This rearrangement joins TRBV28 to TRBJ2-2; tentatively, D is TRBD2 (5 bases). Germline V gives CDR1 MDHEN, CDR2 SYDVKM. V lost 6 bases to trimming and J lost 6 bases, with 8 bases between them. The CDR3 is 12 residues long. CDR3 bases: TGTGCCAGCAGGGGCGGGCCCGGGGAGCTGTTTTTT. This gives the protein CASRGGPGELFF.

The sample holds one count of this clone. The chain links TRBV19 to TRBJ1-5; 10 positions agree with TRBD1. V gave up 6 bases and J gave up 4 bases; unmatched junction bases: 3. CDR3 length: 14 amino acids. CDR1 LNHDA and CDR2 SQIVND come from the germline V gene (reference sequence). The CDR3 DNA reads TGTGCCAGTAGCGGGACAGGGGCAAATCAGCCCCAGCATTTT. It codes for CASSGTGANQPQHF.

To note about this clone: Other DNA sequences in this sample translate to the same CDR3. The chain is built from TRBV5-1 and TRBJ1-1; TRBD1 matches at 7 bases. Trimming at V came to 3 bases and at J to 0 bases, leaving 8 bases not matched to a gene. CDR1 and CDR2 from the germline V gene are SGHRS and YFSETQ. The CDR3 is 16 amino acids. The CDR3 spells CASSSQTGTVNTEAFF. Written as DNA, the CDR3 is TGCGCCAGCAGCTCGCAGACCGGGACAGTGAACACTGAAGCTTTCTTT.

This chain connects TRBV28 to TRBJ1-6; D remains unclear. Germline V gives CDR1 MDHEN, CDR2 SYDVKM. The CDR3 has 12 residues. The V end lost 3 bases, the J end lost 7 bases, and 4 bases lay between the germline ends. This CDR3 is CASSFENSPLHF. DNA for the CDR3: TGTGCCAGCAGTTTTGAGAATTCACCCCTCCACTTT.

The chain links TRBV6-5 to TRBJ1-4, with D unresolved. The CDR3 totals 13 residues. Germline values: CDR1 MNHEY, CDR2 SVGAGI. The V gene lost 6 bases and the J gene lost 4 bases, with 9 bases spanning the gap. In nucleotides, the CDR3 is TGTGCCAGCAGGAGAGAGATTAATGAAAAACTGTTTTTT. Encoded protein: CASRREINEKLFF.

V gene TRBV5-1 combines with J gene TRBJ2-3; no reliable D call. This CDR3 comprises 11 residues. Germline CDR1 SGHRS, CDR2 YFSETQ. V was pared by 5 bases and J by 5 bases, with 6 bases between. CDR3 protein: CASRSGDTQYF. In DNA form, the CDR3 reads TGCGCCAGCAGGTCGGGAGATACGCAGTATTTT.

This clone was detected only a few times. V and J are TRBV27 and TRBJ2-1, with D possibly matching TRBD2 (6 bases). Germline V gene lookup returns CDR1 MNHEY and CDR2 SMNVEV (reference sequence). Trimming left V 6 bases short and J 8 bases short, with 17 bases between. The CDR3 is 14 residues long. CDR3 protein: CASRRALTGDEQFF. In DNA form, the CDR3 reads TGTGCCAGCAGGCGGGCCCTAACGGGAGATGAGCAGTTCTTC.

The chain carries TRBV5-4 and TRBJ2-2, with D perhaps matching TRBD1 (7 bases). Germline V lookup: CDR1 SGHNT, CDR2 YYREEE (reference sequence). The V and J ends lost 4 bases and 3 bases respectively, with 10 bases between them. The CDR3 totals 14 residues. CDR3 DNA sequence: TGTGCCAGCAGCGGCGGGACAGACACCGGGGAGCTGTTTTTT. Translating gives CASSGGTDTGELFF.

This clone was counted a few times. The gene calls are TRBV5-1 and TRBJ2-7; 14 bases line up with TRBD2. The CDR3 loop spans 16 amino acids. CDR1 SGHRS and CDR2 YFSETQ come from the germline V gene. The V segment lost 4 bases and the J segment 4 bases; nucleotides outside the gene matches: 7. The CDR3 sequence is CASSPQGTSGRYEQYF. CDR3 DNA sequence: TGCGCCAGCAGCCCCCAGGGGACTAGCGGGAGATACGAGCAGTACTTC.

V is TRBV18 and J is TRBJ2-1; 10 bases align to TRBD2. This CDR3 has 15 amino acids. J gave up 6 bases and V 8 bases, and 10 bases lay outside the gene matches. Germline V gene sequence: CDR1 KGHSH, CDR2 LQKENI. The CDR3 DNA reads TGTGCCAGCACCACAGGACTAGCGGAGATCAATGAGCAGTTCTTC. As protein: CASTTGLAEINEQFF.

The rearrangement links TRBV2 to TRBJ2-7, with TRBD1 as a possible D gene (6 bases). There are 15 residues in the CDR3. Trimming removed 6 bases from V and 2 bases from J, with 17 bases in between. CDR1 SNHLY and CDR2 FYNNEI come from the germline V gene. The CDR3 coding sequence is TGTGCCAGCAGCATTAAAACAGGGAACCCCTACGAGCAGTACTTC. Protein: CASSIKTGNPYEQYF. Drawing the rest from reference TRBV2 and TRBJ2-7, the complete variable domain is EPEVTQTPSHQVTQMGQEVILRCVPISNHLYFYWYRQILGQKVEFLVSFYNNEISEKSEIFDDQFSVERPDGSNFTLKIRSTKLEDSAMYFCASSIKTGNPYEQYFGPGTRLTVT.

This rearrangement joins TRBV21-1 to TRBJ2-1; the DNA was not used to check the table's D call, TRBD2. TRBV21-1 is described as a pseudogene. The CDR3 length is 13 residues. The CDR3 loop reads CASSPRGDREQFF. The CDR3 DNA reads TGTGCCAGCAGCCCTCGGGGGGACCGGGAGCAGTTCTTC.

This chain uses TRBV15 with TRBJ2-5; the D gene is possibly TRBD1 (6 bases). Germline assignment: CDR1 LNHNV and CDR2 YYDKDF (reference sequence). CDR3 size: 14 residues. The V gene lost 2 bases and the J gene lost 5 bases, with 12 bases spanning the gap. The CDR3 bases are TGTGCCACCAGCAGAATACAGGGCGCCGAGACCCAGTACTTC. It encodes CATSRIQGAETQYF.

This chain uses TRBV6-5 with TRBJ1-5, with TRBD1 as a possible D gene (6 bases). V gave up 7 bases and J gave up 11 bases, with 18 bases separating them. CDR3 length: 13 amino acids. CDR1 is MNHEY and CDR2 is SVGAGI in the germline V gene. The CDR3 nucleotides read TGTGCCAGCACCCGGCCAGGGGCAAGAGCCCAGCATTTT. Translation gives CASTRPGARAQHF.

The chain carries TRBV4-2 and TRBJ2-1; D perhaps matches TRBD1 (6 bases). Per germline, CDR1 LGHNA and CDR2 YNFKEQ. This CDR3 has 14 residues. Trimming removed 4 bases from V and 2 bases from J, with 9 bases in between. CDR3 region: CASSRQGTYNEQFF. The DNA for the CDR3 is TGTGCCAGCAGCCGGCAGGGGACCTACAATGAGCAGTTCTTC.